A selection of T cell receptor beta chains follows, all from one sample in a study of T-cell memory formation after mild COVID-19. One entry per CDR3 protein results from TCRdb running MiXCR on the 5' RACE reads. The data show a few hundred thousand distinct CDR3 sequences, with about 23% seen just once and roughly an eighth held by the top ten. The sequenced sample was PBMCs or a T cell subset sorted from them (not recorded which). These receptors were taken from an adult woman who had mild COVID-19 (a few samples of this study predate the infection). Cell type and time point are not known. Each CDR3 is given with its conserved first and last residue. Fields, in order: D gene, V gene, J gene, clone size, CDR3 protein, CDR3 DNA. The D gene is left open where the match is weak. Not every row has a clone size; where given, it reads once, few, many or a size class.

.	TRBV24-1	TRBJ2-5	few	CATSDPLDRETQYF	TGTGCCACCAGTGATCCACTAGATCGAGAGACCCAGTACTTC
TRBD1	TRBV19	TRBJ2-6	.	CASSIGQGRSGANVLTF	TGTGCCAGTAGTATAGGACAGGGTCGCTCTGGGGCCAACGTCCTGACTTTC
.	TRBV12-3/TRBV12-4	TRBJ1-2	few	CASSLGLKVGGYTF	TGTGCCAGCAGTTTGGGCCTCAAGGTGGGGGGCTACACCTTC
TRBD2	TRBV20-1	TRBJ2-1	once	CSARVAVAGHPYNEQFF	TGCAGTGCTAGGGTAGCGGTAGCGGGGCACCCCTACAATGAGCAGTTCTTC
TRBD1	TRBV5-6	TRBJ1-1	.	CASSGGDRAYEAFF	TGTGCCAGCAGCGGAGGGGACAGGGCGTATGAAGCTTTCTTT
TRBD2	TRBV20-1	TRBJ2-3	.	CSAPGLAGGRGDTQYF	TGCAGTGCTCCGGGACTAGCGGGAGGGCGTGGAGATACGCAGTATTTT
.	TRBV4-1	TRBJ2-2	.	CASSQPGANTGELFF	TGCGCCAGCAGCCAACCGGGGGCCAACACCGGGGAGCTGTTTTTT
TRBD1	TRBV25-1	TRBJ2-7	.	CASSEIDRAYEQYF	TGTGCCAGCAGTGAGATAGACAGGGCCTACGAGCAGTACTTC
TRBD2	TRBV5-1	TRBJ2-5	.	CASSRTSGAQETQYF	TGCGCCAGCAGCCGGACTAGCGGGGCCCAAGAGACCCAGTACTTC
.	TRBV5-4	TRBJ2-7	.	CASSLFPTEGYEQYF	TGTGCCAGCAGCTTGTTCCCGACAGAAGGCTACGAGCAGTACTTC
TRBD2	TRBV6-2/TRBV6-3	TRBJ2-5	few	CASRLAGVGETQYF	TGTGCCAGCAGGCTAGCGGGAGTGGGAGAGACCCAGTACTTC
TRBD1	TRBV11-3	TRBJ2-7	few	CASRENRDRTYEQYF	TGTGCCAGCAGGGAAAACCGGGACAGGACCTACGAGCAGTACTTC
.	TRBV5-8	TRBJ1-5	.	CASSLGFHQPQHF	TGTGCCAGCAGCTTGGGATTTCATCAGCCCCAGCATTTT
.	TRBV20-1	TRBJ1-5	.	CSAPIGGSNQPQHF	TGCAGTGCGCCGATAGGAGGGAGCAATCAGCCCCAGCATTTT
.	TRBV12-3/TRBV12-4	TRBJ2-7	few	CASSFGDLYEQYF	TGTGCCAGCAGTTTTGGGGACCTCTACGAGCAGTACTTC
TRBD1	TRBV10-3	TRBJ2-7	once	CAISAGTGSYEQYF	TGTGCCATCAGTGCCGGGACAGGTTCCTACGAGCAGTACTTC
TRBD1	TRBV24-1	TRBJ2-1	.	CATSDGTALSYNEQFF	TGTGCCACCAGTGATGGGACAGCACTCTCCTACAATGAGCAGTTCTTC
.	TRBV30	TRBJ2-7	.	CAWSVQGTYEQYF	TGTGCCTGGAGCGTACAGGGAACCTACGAGCAGTACTTC
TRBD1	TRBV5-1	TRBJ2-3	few	CASSLPETGGFSDTQYF	TGCGCCAGCAGCTTACCTGAGACAGGGGGCTTCTCAGATACGCAGTATTTT
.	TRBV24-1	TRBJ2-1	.	CATGPRSSYNEQFF	TGTGCCACCGGGCCCCGAAGCTCCTACAATGAGCAGTTCTTC
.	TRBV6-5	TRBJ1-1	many	CASSSPPSVAFF	TGTGCCAGCAGTTCCCCCCCCTCTGTTGCTTTCTTT
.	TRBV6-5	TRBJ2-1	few	CASKRTAYNEQFF	TGTGCCAGCAAGAGGACTGCCTACAATGAGCAGTTCTTC
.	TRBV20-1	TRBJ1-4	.	CSARDLLATNEKLFF	TGCAGTGCTAGAGACCTTCTTGCAACTAATGAAAAACTGTTTTTT
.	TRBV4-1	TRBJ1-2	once	CASSQGPEGGYGYTF	TGCGCCAGCAGCCAAGGTCCTGAGGGGGGCTATGGCTACACCTTC
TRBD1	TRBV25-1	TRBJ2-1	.	CASAGTGDHNEQFF	TGTGCCAGCGCCGGGACAGGGGATCACAATGAGCAGTTCTTC
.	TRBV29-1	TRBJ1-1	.	CSVALGAEAFF	TGCAGCGTTGCCCTAGGCGCTGAAGCTTTCTTT
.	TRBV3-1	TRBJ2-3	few	CASSQASRLARDTQYF	TGTGCCAGCAGCCAAGCGTCGCGTCTAGCCCGAGATACGCAGTATTTT
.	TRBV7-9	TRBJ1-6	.	CASSPRGGSYNSPLHF	TGTGCCAGCAGCCCCCGAGGTGGGTCCTATAATTCACCCCTCCACTTT
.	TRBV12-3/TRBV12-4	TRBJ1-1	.	CASKSTALAEAFF	TGTGCCAGCAAGTCCACTGCGTTGGCTGAAGCTTTCTTT
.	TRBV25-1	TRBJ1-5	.	CASRGSGMEGNQPQHF	TGTGCCAGCAGGGGGTCAGGGATGGAGGGCAATCAGCCCCAGCATTTT
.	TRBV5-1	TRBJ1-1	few	CASSLGWPNTEAFF	TGCGCCAGCAGCTTAGGTTGGCCTAACACTGAAGCTTTCTTT
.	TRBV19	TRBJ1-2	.	CASNFGGNYGYTF	TGTGCCAGTAACTTCGGGGGAAACTATGGCTACACCTTC
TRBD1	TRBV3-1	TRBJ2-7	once	CASSQELDRSSQYF	TGTGCCAGCAGCCAAGAATTGGACAGGTCGTCGCAGTACTTC
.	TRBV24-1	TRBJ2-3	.	CATSDFSGTSTDTQYF	TGTGCCACCAGTGATTTTTCAGGGACAAGCACAGATACGCAGTATTTT
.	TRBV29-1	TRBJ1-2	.	CSVEEGSYGYTF	TGCAGCGTTGAAGAGGGTTCCTATGGCTACACCTTC